Below, 28 T cell receptor beta chains from the same sample are listed, as sequenced in a study of T cell responses to AZD1222 COVID-19 vaccine. Produced via immunoSEQ multiplex PCR; TCRdb's table is partial and in-frame only. Of 140,000 to 150,000 clones in the sample, approximately 88% were seen once. The source was peripheral blood, collected on day 0 of AZD1222 vaccination. Every receptor here comes from an adult in good health.

V gene TRBV5-6 combines with J gene TRBJ2-7, with D perhaps TRBD1 (5 bases). The V end lost 7 bases, the J end lost 5 bases, and 25 bases lay between the germline ends. Germline V lookup: CDR1 SGHDT, CDR2 YYEEEE. The CDR3 is made up of 16 amino acids. The CDR3 region is CASRAQAQTWFHEQYF. The DNA of the CDR3 is TGTGCCAGCCGGGCACAGGCCCAAACTTGGTTTCACGAGCAGTACTTC.

The chain has TRBV5-1 and TRBJ2-3; 8 positions match TRBD2. Unmatched junction bases numbered 5, after V lost 5 bases and J lost 0 bases. This CDR3 is built from 15 residues. Germline V gene sequence: CDR1 SGHRS, CDR2 YFSETQ. The CDR3 nucleotides are TGCGCCAGCAGAAGTAGCGGGACTAGCACAGATACGCAGTATTTT. It encodes CASRSSGTSTDTQYF.

Only a few counts were recorded for this clone. The genes are TRBV12-5 and TRBJ2-4, with D maybe TRBD1 (8 bases). CDR3 length equals 18 residues. V was cut by 7 bases and J by 0 bases, with 22 bases left in between. The germline V gene encodes CDR1 LGHNT and CDR2 FRNRAP. The CDR3 DNA reads as TGTGCTAGTGCCTGCCCCGGGGGGACAGGTTCAGCCAAAAACATTCAGTACTTC. It encodes CASACPGGTGSAKNIQYF. Full variable domain (remainder filled in from reference TRBV12-5 and TRBJ2-4): DARVTQTPRHKVTEMGQEVTMRCQPILGHNTVFWYRQTMMQGLELLAYFRNRAPLDDSGMPKDRFSAEMPDATLATLKIQPSEPRDSAVYFCASACPGGTGSAKNIQYFGAGTRLSVL.

V gene TRBV4-3 combines with J gene TRBJ1-3; D remains unclear. The CDR3 runs to 18 residues. Trimming took off 0 bases at V and 3 bases at J, with 18 bases between the two ends. Germline V gene lookup returns CDR1 LGHNA and CDR2 YSLEER. The CDR3 DNA is TGCGCCAGCAGCCAAGATAGGAACGGAGCTCTAAGTGGAAACACCATATATTTT. It codes for CASSQDRNGALSGNTIYF.

The V call is TRBV5-1, the J call TRBJ2-5; possible D gene TRBD2, 6 bases. Trimming removed 1 base from V and 2 bases from J, with 12 bases in between. CDR3 length equals 15 residues. CDR1 is SGHRS, CDR2 YFSETQ, per germline. The CDR3 protein is CASSLSSGNQETQYF. CDR3 DNA: TGCGCCAGCAGCTTGAGTAGCGGTAATCAAGAGACCCAGTACTTC. Supplemented by reference TRBV5-1 and TRBJ2-5, the full variable domain reads KAGVTQTPRYLIKTRGQQVTLSCSPISGHRSVSWYQQTPGQGLQFLFEYFSETQRNKGNFPGRFSGRQFSNSRSEMNVSTLELGDSALYLCASSLSSGNQETQYFGPGTRLLVL.

V and J are TRBV19 and TRBJ2-4; 8 bases map to TRBD1. The junction had 4 bases not matched to a gene; V was cut back by 6 bases and J by 6 bases. This CDR3 region has 13 residues. Germline V gives CDR1 LNHDA, CDR2 SQIVND (reference sequence). This CDR3 is CASRTGVRNIQYF. The CDR3 coding sequence is TGTGCCAGTAGGACAGGGGTCAGAAACATTCAGTACTTC.

This sequence joins TRBV7-2 and TRBJ2-7; 7 positions agree with TRBD2. CDR1 is SGHTA, CDR2 FQGNSA, per germline. This CDR3 comprises 12 residues. The V segment lost 1 base and the J segment 11 bases; nucleotides outside the gene matches: 5. CDR3 nucleotide sequence: TGTGCCAGCAGCTTAGATGCAGGGAGGGAGTACTTC. As protein: CASSLDAGREYF.

The V gene is TRBV6-5, the J gene TRBJ1-1; 11 bases are a match to TRBD1. V lost 5 bases, J lost 7 bases, and 6 bases stayed unmatched. From germline, CDR1 is MNHEY and CDR2 SVGAGI. This CDR3 is 14 amino acids long. The CDR3 coding sequence is TGTGCCAGCAGTACCACCGGGACAGGGGGTGAAGCTTTCTTT. This encodes CASSTTGTGGEAFF.

Only a few counts were recorded for this clone. As DNA, the CDR3 is TGCGCCAGCAGCTGGGGGGACAGCGAGGGAAATTCACCCCTCCACTTT. Its protein product is CASSWGDSEGNSPLHF. The chain recombines TRBV5-1 with TRBJ1-6; 7 bases agree with TRBD1. The CDR3 totals 16 residues. The ends lost 3 bases at V and 7 bases at J; junction bases unmatched: 10. Per germline, CDR1 SGHRS and CDR2 YFSETQ.

The chain links TRBV14 to TRBJ2-7, with 8 bases that match TRBD1. V lost 1 base and J lost 8; bases outside the gene matches: 10. This CDR3 is built from 15 residues. Per germline, CDR1 SGHDN and CDR2 FVKESK. The CDR3: CASSQGGIQGAKQYF. In DNA, the CDR3 is TGTGCCAGCAGCCAAGGTGGTATCCAGGGGGCCAAGCAGTACTTC.

The V gene is TRBV27, the J gene TRBJ1-2, with 10 nucleotides matching TRBD1. Looked up from germline, CDR1 is MNHEY and CDR2 is SMNVEV (reference sequence). V dropped 6 bases and J dropped 0; count of bases not matched to a gene: 4. This CDR3 is built from 15 residues. This chain's CDR3 is CASSRDRGTNYGYTF. The CDR3 DNA is TGTGCCAGCAGCCGGGACAGGGGCACTAACTATGGCTACACCTTC.

The chain has TRBV28 and TRBJ2-5; TRBD2 matches at 8 bases. The ends lost 3 bases at V and 2 bases at J; junction bases unmatched: 5. This CDR3 has 15 residues. Germline loops: CDR1 MDHEN, CDR2 SYDVKM. The DNA of the CDR3 is TGTGCCAGCAGTTTCCGGGGGGGCCCTCAAGAGACCCAGTACTTC. Its translation is CASSFRGGPQETQYF.

This chain joins TRBV18 and TRBJ1-4; TRBD1 is a possible D gene (5 bases). V was shortened by 4 bases and J by 6 bases, with 12 bases between the two germline ends. The CDR3 length is 14 residues. Germline CDR1 is KGHSH and CDR2 is LQKENI. CDR3 nucleotide sequence: TGTGCCAGCTCACGTGACAGAGGATATGAAAAACTGTTTTTT. Translated, it gives CASSRDRGYEKLFF.

The chain employs TRBV6-5 and TRBJ1-5; D might be TRBD1 (5 bases). Trimming pared 0 bases from V and 5 bases from J, leaving 5 bases between. The CDR3 is 13 amino acids. The germline gives CDR1 MNHEY, CDR2 SVGAGI. As DNA, the CDR3 is TGTGCCAGCAGTTACTCGGGGCATCAGCCCCAGCATTTT. Its protein is CASSYSGHQPQHF.

The rearrangement joins TRBV5-1 to TRBJ1-1; 7 bases line up with TRBD1. Germline lookup yields CDR1 SGHRS and CDR2 YFSETQ. V lost 0 bases to trimming and J lost 6 bases; unmatched junction nucleotides: 8. The CDR3 runs 15 residues. The CDR3 sequence is CASSLVVGTVAEAFF. The CDR3 nucleotides are TGCGCCAGCAGCTTGGTGGTGGGGACAGTCGCTGAAGCTTTCTTT.

V and J are TRBV7-2 and TRBJ1-6, with D perhaps TRBD1 (5 bases). Germline V gene data show CDR1 as SGHTA and CDR2 as FQGNSA. V was clipped by 2 bases and J by 7 bases, with 12 bases between them. The CDR3 consists of 15 residues. For the CDR3, the DNA is TGTGCCAGCAGCTTACGCGGGGCGGAGAATTCACCCCTCCACTTT. It specifies CASSLRGAENSPLHF.

The V and J genes are TRBV6-4 and TRBJ2-7; D is unclear. Trimming pared 4 bases from V and 7 bases from J, leaving 5 bases between. The length of the CDR3 is 10 residues. Germline-derived CDR1 and CDR2 are MRHNA and SNTAGT. In DNA form, the CDR3 reads TGTGCCAGCAGTGTAGGTGAGCAGTACTTC. It encodes CASSVGEQYF.

The chain has TRBV13 and TRBJ2-7; 11 bases line up with TRBD2. This CDR3 region has 14 residues. V shed 8 bases and J 5 bases; nucleotides not matched to a gene: 8. CDR1 is PRHDT, CDR2 FYEKMQ, per germline (reference sequence). Written as DNA, the CDR3 is TGTGCCAGCCTCCTAGCGGGGGGCAAAAACGAGCAGTACTTC. This translates into CASLLAGGKNEQYF.

The J gene is TRBJ1-1, the V gene TRBV30; D not resolved. Trimming cost V 3 bases and J 2 bases, with 13 bases left between them. CDR1 and CDR2 from the germline V gene are GTSNPN and SVGIG (reference sequence). The CDR3 length is 14 residues. This CDR3 reads CAWRSGQDNTEAFF. As DNA, the CDR3 is TGTGCCTGGAGGTCCGGGCAGGATAACACTGAAGCTTTCTTT.

This chain links TRBV27 with TRBJ1-1, with D perhaps matching TRBD1 (5 bases). This CDR3 is built from 13 residues. Germline V gene lookup returns CDR1 MNHEY and CDR2 SMNVEV (reference sequence). Trimming took off 3 bases at V and 4 bases at J, with 9 bases between the two ends. The CDR3 reads CASSFHGGTEAFF. The CDR3 DNA reads as TGTGCCAGCAGTTTTCATGGGGGCACTGAAGCTTTCTTT.

This clone was seen more than once but under ten times. At one of its ends the junction is not consistent with the germline gene, which may arise from a read error. The rearrangement uses TRBV28 and TRBJ2-1, with 8 bases fitting TRBD2. In germline, CDR1 is MDHEN, CDR2 SYDVKM. This CDR3 has 11 residues. This CDR3 reads CTSGRFNEQFF. In DNA form, the CDR3 reads TGCACTAGCGGTCGATTCAATGAGCAGTTCTTC.

This chain links TRBV28 with TRBJ1-2, with D maybe TRBD1 (5 bases). V gave up 6 bases and J gave up 4 bases, with 18 bases separating them. This CDR3 contains 15 residues. Germline values: CDR1 MDHEN, CDR2 SYDVKM. The chain's CDR3 is CASSRSGARIYGYTF. For the CDR3, the DNA is TGTGCCAGCAGCCGTAGCGGGGCGAGGATCTATGGCTACACCTTC.

This sequence joins TRBV7-2 and TRBJ1-4, with 7 bases matching TRBD1. Germline CDR1 and CDR2: SGHTA and FQGNSA. The CDR3 sequence is 14 residues long. The V gene end was trimmed by 4 bases and the J gene end by 7 bases; junction bases not matched to a gene: 6. CDR3 DNA sequence: TGTGCCAGCAGCTCCGGACAGGAGGGTGAAAAACTGTTTTTT. Translating it yields CASSSGQEGEKLFF.

The chain combines TRBV6-5 with TRBJ2-1, with D uncertain. The germline V and J ends were trimmed by 7 bases and 0 bases, with 13 bases remaining between them. The length of the CDR3 is 15 residues. Germline-derived CDR1 and CDR2 are MNHEY and SVGAGI. CDR3 sequence: CASKLTFSSYNEQFF. Written as DNA, the CDR3 is TGTGCCAGCAAACTGACTTTTAGCTCCTACAATGAGCAGTTCTTC.

The chain employs TRBV7-8 and TRBJ1-1; TRBD1 might be the D (5 bases). Trimming cost V 5 bases and J 2 bases, with 18 bases left between them. CDR3 size: 16 residues. Germline V lookup: CDR1 SGHVS, CDR2 FQNEAQ. CDR3 nucleotide sequence: TGTGCCAGCAGCCGCGGGACCGTTAGGGTAAACACTGAAGCTTTCTTT. It translates to CASSRGTVRVNTEAFF.

The V call is TRBV24-1, the J call TRBJ2-2; 7 bases match TRBD1. The germline gives CDR1 KGHDR, CDR2 SFDVKD. This CDR3 has 14 residues. V was clipped by 9 bases and J by 5 bases; unmatched bases: 8. CDR3 nucleotide sequence: TGTGCCACCGGCCCCCAGGGGGAAACCGGGGAGCTGTTTTTT. This codes for CATGPQGETGELFF.

The chain joins TRBV29-1 to TRBJ1-2, with D perhaps TRBD1 (5 bases). The CDR3 runs to 16 residues. Trimming left V 6 bases short and J 4 bases short, with 24 bases between. Germline CDR1 SQVTM, CDR2 ANQGSEA. The CDR3 reads CSVQEVSRAPLYGYTF. In DNA, the CDR3 is TGCAGCGTCCAGGAAGTCAGCAGGGCCCCGCTCTATGGCTACACCTTC.

The chain links TRBV19 to TRBJ1-6; 7 nucleotides match TRBD1. Germline V gene data show CDR1 as LNHDA and CDR2 as SQIVND (reference sequence). The CDR3 length is 16 residues. The junction had 9 bases not matched to a gene; V was cut back by 5 bases and J by 5 bases. CDR3 sequence reads: CASSHLTGLNNSPLHF. The DNA for the CDR3 is TGTGCCAGTAGTCATCTGACAGGGCTGAATAATTCACCCCTCCACTTT. The full variable domain, completed using reference TRBV19 and TRBJ1-6, is DGGITQSPKYLFRKEGQNVTLSCEQNLNHDAMYWYRQDPGQGLRLIYYSQIVNDFQKGDIAEGYSVSREKKESFPLTVTSAQKNPTAFYLCASSHLTGLNNSPLHFGNGTRLTVT.